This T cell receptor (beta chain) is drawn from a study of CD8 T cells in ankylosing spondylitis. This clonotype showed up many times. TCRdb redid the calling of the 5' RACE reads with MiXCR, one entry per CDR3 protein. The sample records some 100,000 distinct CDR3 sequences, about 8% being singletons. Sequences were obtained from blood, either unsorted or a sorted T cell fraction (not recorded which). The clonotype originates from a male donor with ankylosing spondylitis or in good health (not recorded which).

The CDR3 loop is CASSRGLYTGELFF. The CDR3 coding sequence is TGTGCCAGCAGCCGGGGACTCTACACCGGGGAGCTGTTTTTT. The genes are TRBV7-2 and TRBJ2-2; tentatively, D is TRBD2 (6 bases). The germline CDR1 and CDR2 sequences are SGHTA and FQGNSA. This CDR3 has 14 amino acids. Trimming took 5 bases from V and 3 from J, leaving 10 bases between them.